The 10 T cell receptor beta chains reported below all come from one sample, sequenced in a study of blood T cell repertoires in COVID-19. Profiled with immunoSEQ multiplex PCR; TCRdb holds only in-frame clones, not every one. This table holds 55,000 to 70,000 clones, 65% to 85% found once. Sequenced material: peripheral blood. These receptors all come from a man between 60 and 75 years old with acute or convalescent COVID-19.

The chain employs TRBV30 and TRBJ1-1; D possibly corresponds to TRBD1 (5 bases). The CDR3 is 12 amino acids. The V gene's germline CDR1 is GTSNPN and CDR2 SVGIG (reference sequence). V was pared by 5 bases and J by 5 bases, with 12 bases between. CDR3 bases: TGTGCCTGGGGGCCAGGGAGGACTGAAGCTTTCTTT. Translated: CAWGPGRTEAFF.

This rearrangement joins TRBV7-2 to TRBJ1-4, with 8 bases identical to TRBD1. The CDR3 is 15 residues long. J lost 5 bases, V lost 3 bases, and 5 bases had no gene match. Germline CDR1 and CDR2: SGHTA and FQGNSA. CDR3 sequence: CASSFLGQGNEKLFF. CDR3 DNA sequence: TGTGCCAGCAGCTTCTTAGGACAGGGAAATGAAAAACTGTTTTTT.

The rearrangement links TRBV11-2 to TRBJ2-3, with 12 positions matching TRBD2. Germline V gene sequence: CDR1 SGHAT, CDR2 FQNNGV. CDR3 length equals 15 residues. Trimming removed 6 bases from V and 5 bases from J; junction bases left unmatched: 6. CDR3 protein: CASSPGLAGQDTQYF. The DNA for the CDR3 is TGTGCCAGCAGTCCTGGACTAGCGGGGCAAGATACGCAGTATTTT. The whole variable domain, remainder taken from reference TRBV11-2 and TRBJ2-3, is EAGVAQSPRYKIIEKRQSVAFWCNPISGHATLYWYQQILGQGPKLLIQFQNNGVVDDSQLPKDRFSAERLKGVDSTLKIQPAKLEDSAVYLCASSPGLAGQDTQYFGPGTRLTVL.

The gene calls are TRBV18 and TRBJ1-1; D uncertain. CDR3 length: 14 residues. The V and J ends lost 2 bases and 2 bases respectively, with 9 bases between them. The germline gives CDR1 KGHSH, CDR2 LQKENI. The CDR3 spells CASSPLSENTEAFF. The CDR3 DNA is TGTGCCAGCTCACCATTGTCAGAAAACACTGAAGCTTTCTTT.

Only a few counts were recorded for this clone. The rearrangement uses TRBV4-1 and TRBJ1-4; tentative D call: TRBD1 (6 bases). The V and J ends lost 0 bases and 1 base respectively, with 9 bases between them. Germline V lookup: CDR1 MGHRA, CDR2 YSYEKL. The CDR3 loop spans 16 amino acids. Written as DNA, the CDR3 is TGCGCCAGCAGCCAAGATTCCAGGGGAACTAATGAAAAACTGTTTTTT. The encoded protein is CASSQDSRGTNEKLFF.

The V gene is TRBV10-2, the J gene TRBJ1-1; 7 positions match TRBD1. The J segment lost 1 base and the V segment lost 5 bases, leaving 7 bases of the junction unmatched. Germline assignment: CDR1 WSHSY and CDR2 SAAADI. CDR3 length: 15 amino acids. The CDR3 loop reads CASSQQGLRNTEAFF. The CDR3 DNA is TGCGCCAGCAGTCAACAGGGGCTAAGGAACACTGAAGCTTTCTTT.

The chain uses TRBV2 and TRBJ1-4; weak D call: TRBD1 (5 bases). The CDR3 consists of 15 residues. Germline V gives CDR1 SNHLY, CDR2 FYNNEI. V shed 7 bases and J shed 5 bases, with 17 bases lying between them. The CDR3, as DNA: TGTGCCAGCAAGAAGTTGGCGGGGGTGAATGAAAAACTGTTTTTT. Encoded protein: CASKKLAGVNEKLFF.

This chain uses TRBV25-1 with TRBJ1-6; tentative D call: TRBD1 (6 bases). This CDR3 spans 14 amino acids. Germline V gene data show CDR1 as MGHDK and CDR2 as SYGVNS. Trimming left V 7 bases short and J 7 bases short, with 14 bases between. For the CDR3, the DNA is TGTGCCAGCACCCAGGGGATAGCCAATTCACCCCTCCACTTT. Its protein product is CASTQGIANSPLHF.

The rearrangement joins TRBV4-1 to TRBJ2-3; no definite D call. The V and J ends lost 4 bases and 3 bases respectively, with 8 bases between them. The CDR3 runs 13 residues. Germline CDR1 MGHRA, CDR2 YSYEKL. The CDR3 here is CASSLGRTDTQYF. Written as DNA, the CDR3 is TGCGCCAGCAGCCTCGGTCGAACAGATACGCAGTATTTT.

The gene calls are TRBV5-6 and TRBJ1-3; 8 bases line up with TRBD1. This CDR3 region has 14 residues. The V and J ends lost 4 bases and 2 bases, in that order; junction bases with no gene match: 2. Germline values: CDR1 SGHDT, CDR2 YYEEEE. In nucleotides, the CDR3 is TGTGCCAGCAGCCCGGACAGGGCTGGAAACACCATATATTTT. As protein: CASSPDRAGNTIYF.